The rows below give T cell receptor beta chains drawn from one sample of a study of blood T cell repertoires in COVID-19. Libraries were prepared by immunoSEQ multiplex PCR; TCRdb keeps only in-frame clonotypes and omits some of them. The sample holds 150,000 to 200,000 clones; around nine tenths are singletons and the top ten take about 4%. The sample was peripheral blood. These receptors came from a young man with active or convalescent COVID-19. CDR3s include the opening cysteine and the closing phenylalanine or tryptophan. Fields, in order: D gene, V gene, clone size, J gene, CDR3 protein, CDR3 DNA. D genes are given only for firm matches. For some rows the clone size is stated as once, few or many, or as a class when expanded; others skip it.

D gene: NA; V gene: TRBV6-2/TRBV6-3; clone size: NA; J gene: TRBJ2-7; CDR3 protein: CASSYSHLRGEYEQYF; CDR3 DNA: TGTGCCAGCAGTTACTCCCATCTCAGGGGTGAATACGAGCAGTACTTC
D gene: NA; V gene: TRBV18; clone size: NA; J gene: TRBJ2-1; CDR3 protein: CASSPPSLSYNEQFF; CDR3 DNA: TGTGCCAGCTCACCACCGAGTCTCTCCTACAATGAGCAGTTCTTC
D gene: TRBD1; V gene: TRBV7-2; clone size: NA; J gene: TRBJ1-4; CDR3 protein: CASSWGDRGREKLFF; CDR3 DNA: TGTGCCAGCAGCTGGGGGGACAGGGGGAGGGAAAAACTGTTTTTT
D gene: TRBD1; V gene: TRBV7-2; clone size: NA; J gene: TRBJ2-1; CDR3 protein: CASSSQPGQGSPGNEQFF; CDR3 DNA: TGTGCCAGCAGCTCCCAGCCGGGACAGGGAAGTCCTGGCAATGAGCAGTTCTTC
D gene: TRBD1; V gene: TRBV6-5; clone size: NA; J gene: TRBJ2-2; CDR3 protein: CAASGGVVTGELFF; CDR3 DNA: TGTGCCGCCTCAGGGGGAGTTGTCACCGGGGAGCTGTTTTTT
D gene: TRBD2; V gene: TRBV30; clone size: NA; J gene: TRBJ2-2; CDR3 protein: CACSSGRSHTGELFF; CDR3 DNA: TGTGCCTGTTCTAGCGGGAGGTCGCACACCGGGGAGCTGTTTTTT
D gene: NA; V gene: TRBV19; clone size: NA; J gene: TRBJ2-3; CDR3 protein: CASSTRVPDTQYF; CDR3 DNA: TGTGCCAGTAGTACCCGGGTACCAGATACGCAGTATTTT
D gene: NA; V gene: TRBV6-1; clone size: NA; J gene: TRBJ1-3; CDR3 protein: CASSEGTTYSGNTIYF; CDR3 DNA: TGTGCCAGCAGTGAAGGGACTACCTACTCTGGAAACACCATATATTTT
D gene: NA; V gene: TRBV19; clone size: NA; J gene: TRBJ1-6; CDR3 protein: CASSGSYNSPLHF; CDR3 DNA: TGTGCCAGTAGTGGTAGCTATAATTCACCCCTCCACTTT
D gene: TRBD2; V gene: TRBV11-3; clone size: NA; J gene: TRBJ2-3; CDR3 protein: CASSLGGYGYTDTQYF; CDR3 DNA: TGTGCCAGCAGCTTGGGAGGGTACGGCTACACAGATACGCAGTATTTT
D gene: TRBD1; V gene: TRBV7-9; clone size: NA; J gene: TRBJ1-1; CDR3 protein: CASSTTQPRMQGDTEAFF; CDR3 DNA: TGTGCCAGCAGCACAACACAACCCCGGATGCAGGGGGACACTGAAGCTTTCTTT
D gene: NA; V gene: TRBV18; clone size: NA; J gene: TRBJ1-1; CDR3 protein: CASSPFSGHQNTEAFF; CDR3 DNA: TGTGCCAGCTCACCGTTTAGCGGACACCAGAACACTGAAGCTTTCTTT
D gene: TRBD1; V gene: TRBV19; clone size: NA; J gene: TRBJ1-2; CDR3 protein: CASSADRGQGYTF; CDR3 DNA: TGTGCCAGTAGTGCAGACAGGGGGCAAGGCTACACCTTC
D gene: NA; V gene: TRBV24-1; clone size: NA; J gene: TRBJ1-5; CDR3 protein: CATSDSVAYQPQHF; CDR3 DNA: TGTGCCACCAGTGATTCAGTAGCCTATCAGCCCCAGCATTTT
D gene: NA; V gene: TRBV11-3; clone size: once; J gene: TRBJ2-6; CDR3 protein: CASSFGGAGANVLTF; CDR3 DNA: TGTGCCAGCAGCTTTGGGGGCGCTGGGGCCAACGTCCTGACTTTC
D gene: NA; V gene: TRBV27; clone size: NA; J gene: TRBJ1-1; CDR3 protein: CASSLFSRAGTEAFF; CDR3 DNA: TGTGCCAGCAGTTTATTCTCCAGGGCAGGCACTGAAGCTTTCTTT
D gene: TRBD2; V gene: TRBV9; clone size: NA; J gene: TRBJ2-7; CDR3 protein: CASSAEGNITSGRAWEQYF; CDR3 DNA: TGTGCCAGCAGCGCCGAGGGGAATATTACTAGCGGGAGGGCCTGGGAGCAGTACTTC
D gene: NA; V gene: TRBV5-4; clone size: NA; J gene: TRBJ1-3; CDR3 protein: CASSLPGSGNTIYF; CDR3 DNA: TGTGCCAGCAGCTTACCCGGCTCTGGAAACACCATATATTTT
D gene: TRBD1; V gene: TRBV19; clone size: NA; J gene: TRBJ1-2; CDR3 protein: CASTQETGQGVVNGYTF; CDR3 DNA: TGTGCCAGTACGCAGGAGACGGGACAGGGGGTAGTAAATGGCTACACCTTC
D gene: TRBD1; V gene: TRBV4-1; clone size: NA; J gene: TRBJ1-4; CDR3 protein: CASSLGQGVNEKLFF; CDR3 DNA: TGCGCCAGCAGCCTCGGACAGGGGGTTAATGAAAAACTGTTTTTT
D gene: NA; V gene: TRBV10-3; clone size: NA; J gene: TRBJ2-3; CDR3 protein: CAISYQRFTDTQYF; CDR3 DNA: TGTGCCATCAGCTATCAGCGGTTCACAGATACGCAGTATTTT
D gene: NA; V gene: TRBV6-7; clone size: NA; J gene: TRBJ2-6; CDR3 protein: CASSYTGTTEVGANVLTF; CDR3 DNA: TGTGCCAGCAGTTACACAGGGACGACGGAGGTTGGGGCCAACGTCCTGACTTTC
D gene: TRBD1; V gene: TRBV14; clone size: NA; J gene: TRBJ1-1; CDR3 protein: CASSQDQQGASTEAFF; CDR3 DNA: TGTGCCAGCAGCCAAGATCAACAGGGGGCGAGCACTGAAGCTTTCTTT
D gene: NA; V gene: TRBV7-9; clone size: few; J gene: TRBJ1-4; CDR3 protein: CASSWRGTNEKLFF; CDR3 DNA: TGTGCCAGCAGCTGGCGGGGAACTAATGAAAAACTGTTTTTT
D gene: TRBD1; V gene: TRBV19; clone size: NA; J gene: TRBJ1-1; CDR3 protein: CATHSIGTANTEAFF; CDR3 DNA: TGTGCCACCCACTCCATCGGGACAGCGAACACTGAAGCTTTCTTT
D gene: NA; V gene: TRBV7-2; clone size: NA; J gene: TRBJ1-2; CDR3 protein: CASSLRPAGFYGYTF; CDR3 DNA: TGTGCCAGCAGCTTAAGGCCAGCGGGGTTTTATGGCTACACCTTC
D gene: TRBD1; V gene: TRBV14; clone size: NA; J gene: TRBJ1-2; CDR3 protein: CASSQALNRDRGSSPILNYGYTF; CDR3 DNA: TGTGCCAGCAGCCAAGCCCTCAACCGGGACAGGGGTTCATCGCCCATCCTTAACTATGGCTACACCTTC
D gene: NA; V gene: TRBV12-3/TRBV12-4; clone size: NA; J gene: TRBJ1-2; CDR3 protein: CASSARQALGYTF; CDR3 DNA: TGTGCCAGCAGTGCCCGACAGGCTCTTGGCTACACCTTC
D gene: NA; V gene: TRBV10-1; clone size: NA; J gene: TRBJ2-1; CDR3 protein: CASSESAGFSYNEQFF; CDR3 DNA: TGCGCCAGCAGTGAGTCGGCGGGGTTTTCCTACAATGAGCAGTTCTTC
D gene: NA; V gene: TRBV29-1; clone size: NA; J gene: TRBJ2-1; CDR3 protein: CSVEVHRSYNEQFF; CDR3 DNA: TGCAGCGTTGAGGTGCATCGGTCCTACAATGAGCAGTTCTTC
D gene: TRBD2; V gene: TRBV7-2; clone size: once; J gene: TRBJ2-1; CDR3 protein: CASSLVVAGGPFNEQFF; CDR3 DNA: TGTGCCAGCAGCTTAGTGGTAGCGGGAGGGCCGTTCAATGAGCAGTTCTTC
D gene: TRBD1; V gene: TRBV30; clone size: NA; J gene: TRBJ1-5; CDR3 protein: CAWSLEGASNQPQHF; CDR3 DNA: TGTGCCTGGAGTTTGGAGGGGGCGAGCAATCAGCCCCAGCATTTT
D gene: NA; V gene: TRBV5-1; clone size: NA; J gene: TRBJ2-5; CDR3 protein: CASSLTGQIETQYF; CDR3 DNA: TGCGCCAGCAGCTTAACCGGACAAATCGAGACCCAGTACTTC
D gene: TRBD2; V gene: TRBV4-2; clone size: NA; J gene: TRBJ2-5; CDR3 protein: CASSQGAGRAGETQYF; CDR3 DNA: TGTGCCAGCAGCCAAGGCGCCGGGAGGGCCGGGGAGACCCAGTACTTC
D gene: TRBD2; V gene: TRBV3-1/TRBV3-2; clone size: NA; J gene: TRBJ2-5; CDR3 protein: CASSQLAGGQGTQYF; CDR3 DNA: TGTGCCAGCAGCCAGCTAGCGGGGGGGCAGGGGACCCAGTACTTC
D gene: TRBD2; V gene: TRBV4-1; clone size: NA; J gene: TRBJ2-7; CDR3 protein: CASSQISGNYEQYF; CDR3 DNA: TGCGCCAGCAGCCAAATTAGCGGGAACTACGAGCAGTACTTC
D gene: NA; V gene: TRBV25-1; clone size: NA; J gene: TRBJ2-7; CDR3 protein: CASSGHYEQYF; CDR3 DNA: TGTGCCAGCAGTGGTCACTACGAGCAGTACTTC
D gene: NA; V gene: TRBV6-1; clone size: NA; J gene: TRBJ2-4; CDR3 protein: CASSEMVAGTAKNIQYF; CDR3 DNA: TGTGCCAGCAGTGAGATGGTGGCAGGCACAGCCAAAAACATTCAGTACTTC
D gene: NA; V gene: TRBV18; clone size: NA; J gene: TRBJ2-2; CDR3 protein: CASSPLRDTGELFF; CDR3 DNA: TGTGCCAGCTCACCGTTGAGGGACACCGGGGAGCTGTTTTTT
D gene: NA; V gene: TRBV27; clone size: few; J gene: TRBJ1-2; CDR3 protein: CASSSFRGAGYTF; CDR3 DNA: TGTGCCAGCAGTTCCTTCCGGGGGGCTGGCTACACCTTC
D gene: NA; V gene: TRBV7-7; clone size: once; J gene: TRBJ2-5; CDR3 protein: CASSFDGGETQYF; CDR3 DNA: TGTGCCAGCAGCTTTGACGGAGGGGAGACCCAGTACTTC
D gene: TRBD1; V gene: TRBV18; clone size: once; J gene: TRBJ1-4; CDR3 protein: CASSPGQGEKLFF; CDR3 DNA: TGTGCCAGCTCACCAGGACAGGGTGAAAAACTGTTTTTT
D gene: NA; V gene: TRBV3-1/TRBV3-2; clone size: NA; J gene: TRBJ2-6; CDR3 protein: CASSHRQGSRAGANVLTF; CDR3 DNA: TGTGCCAGCAGCCATCGTCAGGGGTCAAGGGCTGGGGCCAACGTCCTGACTTTC
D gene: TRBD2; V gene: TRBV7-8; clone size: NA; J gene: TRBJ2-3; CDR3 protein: CASSPPPSGSGADTQYF; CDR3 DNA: TGTGCCAGCAGCCCTCCACCTAGCGGGAGTGGCGCAGATACGCAGTATTTT
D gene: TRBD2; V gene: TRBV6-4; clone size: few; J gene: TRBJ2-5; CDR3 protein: CASSDLAGAPQETQYF; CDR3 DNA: TGTGCCAGCAGTGACCTAGCGGGGGCCCCCCAGGAGACCCAGTACTTC
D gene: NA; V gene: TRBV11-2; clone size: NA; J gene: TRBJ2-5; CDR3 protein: CASSLARGEETQYF; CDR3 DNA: TGTGCCAGCAGCTTAGCCAGGGGTGAAGAGACCCAGTACTTC